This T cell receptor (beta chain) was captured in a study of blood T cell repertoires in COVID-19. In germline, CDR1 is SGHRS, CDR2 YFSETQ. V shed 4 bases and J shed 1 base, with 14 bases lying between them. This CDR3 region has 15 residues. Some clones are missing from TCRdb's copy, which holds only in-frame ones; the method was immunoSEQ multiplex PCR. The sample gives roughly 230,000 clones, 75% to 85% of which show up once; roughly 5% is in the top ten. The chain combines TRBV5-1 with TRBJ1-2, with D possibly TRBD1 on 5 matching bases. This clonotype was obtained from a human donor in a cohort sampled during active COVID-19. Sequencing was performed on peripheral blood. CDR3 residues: CASSQSFRVNYGYTF. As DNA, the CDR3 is TGCGCCAGCAGCCAATCTTTCAGGGTTAACTATGGCTACACCTTC.